Shown below are 9 T cell receptor beta chains from a single sample sequenced in a study of early T cells in non-severe SARS-CoV-2 infection. One entry per CDR3 protein results from TCRdb running MiXCR on the 5' RACE reads. The sample has tens of thousands of distinct CDR3 sequences; roughly 10% are singletons. This material consisted of whole blood, taken at baseline. The receptors stem from an adult who was a healthcare worker with PCR-confirmed SARS-CoV-2 infection or an uninfected control (not recorded which).

In nucleotides, the CDR3 is TGTGCCAGCAGCTTTACTGAACAAGAGACCCAGTACTTC. Translating gives CASSFTEQETQYF. The chain is built from TRBV11-2 and TRBJ2-5, with D unclear. The ends were cut back, 3 bases at V and 2 bases at J, with 7 bases in the middle. CDR1 and CDR2 from the germline V gene are SGHAT and FQNNGV. This CDR3 has 13 residues.

This clonotype was recorded many times. The chain links TRBV28 to TRBJ1-2, with unresolved D. Trimming cost V 7 bases and J 2 bases, with 8 bases left between them. The germline gives CDR1 MDHEN, CDR2 SYDVKM. The CDR3 sequence is 12 residues long. The CDR3 DNA reads TGTGCCAGCACAGTAGCGAACTATGGCTACACCTTC. Protein: CASTVANYGYTF.

This clonotype was seen a handful of times. The gene calls are TRBV6-5 and TRBJ2-7; 8 nucleotides align to TRBD2. V shed 5 bases and J 2 bases; nucleotides not matched to a gene: 5. The CDR3 is made up of 14 amino acids. The germline V gene has CDR1 MNHEY and CDR2 SVGAGI. The CDR3 DNA follows: TGTGCCAGCAGTCCACTCGGGGGGGCCTACGAGCAGTACTTC. Translation gives CASSPLGGAYEQYF.

The V and J genes are TRBV2 and TRBJ1-2; no clear D. The germline V gene has CDR1 SNHLY and CDR2 FYNNEI. Trimming removed 8 bases from V and 0 bases from J, with 13 bases in between. The CDR3 loop spans 14 amino acids. In nucleotides, the CDR3 is TGTGCCAGCCTTCTTGAGACTGCTAACTATGGCTACACCTTC. The encoded protein is CASLLETANYGYTF.

This clonotype has just a few counts. J is TRBJ2-2 and V is TRBV5-5; D perhaps matches TRBD1 (5 bases). The germline gives CDR1 SGHKS, CDR2 YYEKEE (reference sequence). This CDR3 comprises 15 residues. The V and J ends lost 5 bases and 4 bases respectively, with 15 bases between them. CDR3 nucleotides: TGTGCCAGCAGTTTTAGAGTCACAGGCACCGGGGAGCTGTTTTTT. It yields the protein CASSFRVTGTGELFF.

This clonotype has a handful of counts. The V call is TRBV6-6, the J call TRBJ2-4, with 7 nucleotides matching TRBD1. This CDR3 has 16 amino acids. V trimming: 6 bases; J trimming: 0 bases; junction bases outside the gene matches: 8. CDR1 and CDR2 from the germline V gene are MNHNY and SVGAGI (reference sequence). This CDR3 reads CASSPGTALAKNIQYF. The CDR3, as DNA: TGTGCCAGCAGCCCCGGGACAGCTCTAGCCAAAAACATTCAGTACTTC.

The rearrangement links TRBV18 to TRBJ2-7, with D perhaps given as TRBD1 or TRBD2 (5 bases each). This CDR3 contains 14 residues. Trimming stripped 3 bases from V and 0 bases from J, with 9 bases between. CDR1 and CDR2 (germline): KGHSH, LQKENI. The CDR3 is CASSPGVNSYEQYF. CDR3 coding DNA: TGTGCCAGCTCACCGGGGGTCAACTCCTACGAGCAGTACTTC.

The J gene is TRBJ1-1, the V gene TRBV7-9, with 7 bases identical to TRBD1. Germline CDR1 and CDR2: SEHNR and FQNEAQ (reference sequence). V dropped 1 base and J dropped 4; count of bases not matched to a gene: 6. This CDR3 is built from 15 residues. This chain's CDR3 is CASSLGQGGTTEAFF. CDR3 in DNA: TGTGCCAGCAGCTTAGGTCAGGGGGGTACCACTGAAGCTTTCTTT.

The gene calls are TRBV9 and TRBJ2-1; 7 bases are a match to TRBD2. This CDR3 is 15 amino acids long. With V trimmed by 6 bases and J by 1 base, 7 bases remained unmatched. Per germline, CDR1 SGDLS and CDR2 YYNGEE. CDR3 DNA: TGTGCCAGCACCCGCGGGGGAGCGTCCTACAATGAGCAGTTCTTC. This sequence encodes CASTRGGASYNEQFF.